The text below deals with one T cell receptor beta chain. The data were obtained in a study of CXCR3-negative and CXCR3-positive naive CD8 T cells. Study context: Cumulative TRB read yield was some 140 million, averaging about 1.5 +/- 0.3 million per library.

Germline V gene data show CDR1 as SGHTA and CDR2 as FQGTGA. This CDR3 is built from 15 residues. UMI-labeled 5' RACE TRB cDNA libraries were prepared from the cells. One entry per CDR3 protein, without DNA, is what TCRdb gives after re-calling the 5' RACE reads. Here the sample table reports roughly 90,000 distinct CDR3 sequences. The sequence derives from a human donor in good health. Some clones in this sample may be carry-over from other donors' samples. The material sequenced was naive CXCR3- CD8+ T cells from blood. Described subset: CD45RO-CCR7+CD27+CD95- naive CD8+ T cells lacking CXCR3 (TNR3-). The chain combines TRBV7-3 with TRBJ2-2; TCRdb's D gene call, TRBD2, goes unchecked for lack of DNA. CDR3: CASSSLLAGTGELFF.